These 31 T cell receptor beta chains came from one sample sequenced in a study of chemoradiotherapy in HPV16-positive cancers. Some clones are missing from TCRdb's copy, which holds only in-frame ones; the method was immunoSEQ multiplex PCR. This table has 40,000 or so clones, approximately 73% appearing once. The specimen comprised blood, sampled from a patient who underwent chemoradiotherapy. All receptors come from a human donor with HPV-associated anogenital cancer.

For the CDR3, the DNA is TGTGCCAGCAGCGTAGCAAGGACGGCTTCTGGTGGCTACACCTTC. Translating it yields CASSVARTASGGYTF. The chain uses TRBV9 and TRBJ1-2, with no clear D. V lost 0 bases and J 7 bases, leaving 16 bases between the germline ends. Germline CDR1 is SGDLS and CDR2 is YYNGEE. CDR3 length equals 15 residues.

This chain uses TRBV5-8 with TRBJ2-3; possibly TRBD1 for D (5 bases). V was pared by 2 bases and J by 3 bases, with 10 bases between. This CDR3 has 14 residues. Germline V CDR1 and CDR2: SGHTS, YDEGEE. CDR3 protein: CASSFGSGTDTQYF. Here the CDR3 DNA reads TGTGCCAGCAGCTTTGGGTCAGGGACAGATACGCAGTATTTT.

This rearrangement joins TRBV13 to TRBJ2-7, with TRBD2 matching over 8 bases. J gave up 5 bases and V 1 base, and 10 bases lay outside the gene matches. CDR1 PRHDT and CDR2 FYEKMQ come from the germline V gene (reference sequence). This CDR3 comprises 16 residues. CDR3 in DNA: TGTGCCAGCAGCTTAGCCCCGGGGGGGGCCGTCGACGAGCAGTACTTC. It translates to CASSLAPGGAVDEQYF.

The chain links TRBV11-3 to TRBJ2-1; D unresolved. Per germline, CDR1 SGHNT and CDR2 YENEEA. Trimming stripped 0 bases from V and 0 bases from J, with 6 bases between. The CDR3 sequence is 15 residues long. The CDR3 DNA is TGTGCCAGCAGCTTAGATGCTAGCTCCTACAATGAGCAGTTCTTC. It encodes CASSLDASSYNEQFF.

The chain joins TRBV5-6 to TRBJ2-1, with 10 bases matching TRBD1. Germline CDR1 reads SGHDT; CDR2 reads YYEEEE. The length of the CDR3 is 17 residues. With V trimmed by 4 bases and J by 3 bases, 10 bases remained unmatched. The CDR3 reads CASSPAPGTGDYNEQFF. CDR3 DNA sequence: TGTGCCAGCAGCCCGGCGCCGGGGACAGGGGACTACAATGAGCAGTTCTTC.

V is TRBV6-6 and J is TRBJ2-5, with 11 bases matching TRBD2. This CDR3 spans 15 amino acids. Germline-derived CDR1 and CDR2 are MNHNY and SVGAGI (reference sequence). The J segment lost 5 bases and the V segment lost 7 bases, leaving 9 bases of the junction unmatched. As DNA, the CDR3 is TGTGCCAGCACCAGACTAGCGGGGACGAGGGAGACCCAGTACTTC. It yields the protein CASTRLAGTRETQYF.

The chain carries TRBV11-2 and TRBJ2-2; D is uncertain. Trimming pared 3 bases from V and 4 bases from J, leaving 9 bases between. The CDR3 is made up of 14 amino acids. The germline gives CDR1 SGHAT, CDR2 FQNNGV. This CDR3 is CASSLTLGTGELFF. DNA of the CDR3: TGTGCCAGCAGCTTGACGTTGGGCACCGGGGAGCTGTTTTTT.

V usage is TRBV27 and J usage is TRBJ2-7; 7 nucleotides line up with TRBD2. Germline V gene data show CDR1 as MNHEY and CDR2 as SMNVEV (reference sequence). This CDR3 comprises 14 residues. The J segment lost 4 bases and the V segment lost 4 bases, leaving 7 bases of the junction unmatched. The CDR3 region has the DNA TGTGCCAGCAGTTCATTTGGCGGGGGTTACGAGCAGTACTTC. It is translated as CASSSFGGGYEQYF.

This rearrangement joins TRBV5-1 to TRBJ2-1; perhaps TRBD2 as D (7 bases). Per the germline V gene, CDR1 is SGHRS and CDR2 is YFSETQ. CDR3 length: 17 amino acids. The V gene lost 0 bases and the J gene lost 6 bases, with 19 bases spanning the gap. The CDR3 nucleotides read TGCGCCAGCAGCTTGGCGACCACTTCGCGGGGGCGCAATGAGCAGTTCTTC. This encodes CASSLATTSRGRNEQFF.

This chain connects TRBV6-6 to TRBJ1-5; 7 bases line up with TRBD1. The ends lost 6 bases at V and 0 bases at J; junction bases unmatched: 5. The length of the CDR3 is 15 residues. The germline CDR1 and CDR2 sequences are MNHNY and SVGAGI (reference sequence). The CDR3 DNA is TGTGCCAGCAGACCCACAGGGGTTAGCAATCAGCCCCAGCATTTT. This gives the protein CASRPTGVSNQPQHF.

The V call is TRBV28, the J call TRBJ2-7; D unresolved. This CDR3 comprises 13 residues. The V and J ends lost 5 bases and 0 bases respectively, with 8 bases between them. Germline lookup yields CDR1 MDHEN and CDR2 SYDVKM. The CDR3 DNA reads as TGTGCCAGCAGTGTCGGAAGCTCCTACGAGCAGTACTTC. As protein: CASSVGSSYEQYF.

The CDR3 DNA is TGTGCCAGCAGCGTTGGGACGGAAAACATTCAGTACTTC. This translates into CASSVGTENIQYF. The V and J genes are TRBV5-4 and TRBJ2-4; possibly TRBD1 or TRBD2 for D (5 bases each). The V end lost 4 bases, the J end lost 5 bases, and 10 bases lay between the germline ends. The germline gives CDR1 SGHNT, CDR2 YYREEE (reference sequence). The CDR3 sequence is 13 residues long.

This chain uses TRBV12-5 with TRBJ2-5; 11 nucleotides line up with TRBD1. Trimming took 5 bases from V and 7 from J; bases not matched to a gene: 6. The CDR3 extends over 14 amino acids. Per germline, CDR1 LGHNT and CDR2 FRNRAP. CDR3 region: CASGEGTGGVTQYF. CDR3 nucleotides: TGTGCTAGTGGTGAAGGGACAGGGGGGGTGACCCAGTACTTC.

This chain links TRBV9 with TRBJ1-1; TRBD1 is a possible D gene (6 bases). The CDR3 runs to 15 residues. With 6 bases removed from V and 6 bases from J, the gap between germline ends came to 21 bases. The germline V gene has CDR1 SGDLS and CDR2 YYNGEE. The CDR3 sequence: CASTTVLGGAAEAFF. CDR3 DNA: TGTGCCAGCACCACAGTGCTGGGGGGCGCAGCTGAAGCTTTCTTT.

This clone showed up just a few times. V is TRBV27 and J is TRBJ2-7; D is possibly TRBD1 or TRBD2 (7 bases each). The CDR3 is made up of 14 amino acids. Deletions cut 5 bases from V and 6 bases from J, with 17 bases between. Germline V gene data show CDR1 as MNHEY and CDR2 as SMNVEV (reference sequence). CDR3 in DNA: TGTGCCAGCAGTAATCAGGGGGGGGTGGGCGAGCAGTACTTC. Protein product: CASSNQGGVGEQYF.

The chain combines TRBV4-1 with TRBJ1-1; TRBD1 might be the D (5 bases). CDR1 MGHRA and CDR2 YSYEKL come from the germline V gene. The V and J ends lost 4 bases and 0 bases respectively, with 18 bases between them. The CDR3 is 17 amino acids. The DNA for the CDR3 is TGCGCCAGCAGCCTTACAGGCGGTGGGGCAATGAACACTGAAGCTTTCTTT. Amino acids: CASSLTGGGAMNTEAFF.

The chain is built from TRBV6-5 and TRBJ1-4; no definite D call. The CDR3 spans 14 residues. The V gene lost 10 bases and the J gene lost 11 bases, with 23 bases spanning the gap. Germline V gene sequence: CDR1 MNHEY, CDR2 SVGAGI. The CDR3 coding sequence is TGTGCCACCTACTCGCAGGCTACTCTGGGGAAACTGTTTTTT. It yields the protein CATYSQATLGKLFF.

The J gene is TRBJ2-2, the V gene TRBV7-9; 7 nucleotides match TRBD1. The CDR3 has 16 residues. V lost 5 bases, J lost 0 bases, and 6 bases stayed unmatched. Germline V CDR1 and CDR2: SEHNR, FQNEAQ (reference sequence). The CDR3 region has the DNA TGTGCCAGCAGCCAACCGGGACAGCCGAACACCGGGGAGCTGTTTTTT. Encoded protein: CASSQPGQPNTGELFF. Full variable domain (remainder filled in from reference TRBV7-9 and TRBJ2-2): DTGVSQNPRHKITKRGQNVTFRCDPISEHNRLYWYRQTLGQGPEFLTYFQNEAQLEKSRLLSDRFSAERPKGSFSTLEIQRTEQGDSAMYLCASSQPGQPNTGELFFGEGSRLTVL.

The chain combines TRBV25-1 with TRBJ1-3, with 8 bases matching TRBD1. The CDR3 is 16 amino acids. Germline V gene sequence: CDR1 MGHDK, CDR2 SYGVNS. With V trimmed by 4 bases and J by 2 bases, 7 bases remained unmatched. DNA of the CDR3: TGTGCCAGCAGTGCCGACAGGGGCTTAACTGGAAACACCATATATTTT. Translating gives CASSADRGLTGNTIYF.

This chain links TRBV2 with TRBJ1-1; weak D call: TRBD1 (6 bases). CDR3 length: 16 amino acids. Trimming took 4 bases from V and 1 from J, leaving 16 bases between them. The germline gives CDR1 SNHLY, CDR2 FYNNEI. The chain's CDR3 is CASSAIGQTENTEAFF. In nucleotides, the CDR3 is TGTGCCAGCAGTGCGATCGGACAGACCGAGAACACTGAAGCTTTCTTT.

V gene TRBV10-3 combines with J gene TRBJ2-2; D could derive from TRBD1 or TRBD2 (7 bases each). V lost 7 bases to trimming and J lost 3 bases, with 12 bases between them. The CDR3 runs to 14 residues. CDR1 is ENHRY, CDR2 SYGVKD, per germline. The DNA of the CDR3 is TGTGCCATCAAGACAGGGAGGGACACCGGGGAGCTGTTTTTT. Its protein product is CAIKTGRDTGELFF.

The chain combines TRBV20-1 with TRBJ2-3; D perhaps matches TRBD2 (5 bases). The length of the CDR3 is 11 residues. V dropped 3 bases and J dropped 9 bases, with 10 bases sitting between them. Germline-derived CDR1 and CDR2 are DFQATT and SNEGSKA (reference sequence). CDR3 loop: CSASSPGTQYF. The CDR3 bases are TGCAGTGCTAGCTCCCCGGGAACGCAGTATTTT.

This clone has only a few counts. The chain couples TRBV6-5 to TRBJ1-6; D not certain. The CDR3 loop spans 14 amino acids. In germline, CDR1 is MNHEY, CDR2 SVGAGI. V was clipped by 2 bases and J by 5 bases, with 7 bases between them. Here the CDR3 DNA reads TGTGCCAGCAGTTACGGGCAGAATAATTCACCCCTCCACTTT. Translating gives CASSYGQNNSPLHF.

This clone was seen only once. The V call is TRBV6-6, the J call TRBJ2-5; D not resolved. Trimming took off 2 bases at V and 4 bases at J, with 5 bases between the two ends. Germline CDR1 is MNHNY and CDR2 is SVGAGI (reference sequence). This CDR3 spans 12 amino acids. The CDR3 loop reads CASSYRRETQYF. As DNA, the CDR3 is TGTGCCAGCAGTTACCGCCGAGAGACCCAGTACTTC.

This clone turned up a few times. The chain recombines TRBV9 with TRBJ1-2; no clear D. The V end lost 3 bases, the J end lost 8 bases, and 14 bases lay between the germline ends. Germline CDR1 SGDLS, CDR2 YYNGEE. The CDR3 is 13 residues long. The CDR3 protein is CASSALTLQGYTF. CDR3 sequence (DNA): TGTGCCAGCAGCGCCTTGACGCTACAGGGCTACACCTTC.

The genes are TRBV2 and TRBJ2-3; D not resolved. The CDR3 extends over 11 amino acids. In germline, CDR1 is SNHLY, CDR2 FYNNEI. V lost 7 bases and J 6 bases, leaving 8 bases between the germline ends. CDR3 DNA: TGTGCCAGCAAACGGGCCGATACGCAGTATTTT. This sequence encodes CASKRADTQYF. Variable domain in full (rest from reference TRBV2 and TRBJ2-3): EPEVTQTPSHQVTQMGQEVILRCVPISNHLYFYWYRQILGQKVEFLVSFYNNEISEKSEIFDDQFSVERPDGSNFTLKIRSTKLEDSAMYFCASKRADTQYFGPGTRLTVL.

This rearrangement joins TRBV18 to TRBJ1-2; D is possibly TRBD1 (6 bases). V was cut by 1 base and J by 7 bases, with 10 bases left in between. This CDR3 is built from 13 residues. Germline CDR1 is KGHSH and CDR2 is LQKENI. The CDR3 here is CASSPRAGVGYTF. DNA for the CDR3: TGTGCCAGCTCACCACGGGCAGGGGTTGGCTACACCTTC. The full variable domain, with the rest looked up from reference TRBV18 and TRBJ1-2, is NAGVMQNPRHLVRRRGQEARLRCSPMKGHSHVYWYRQLPEEGLKFMVYLQKENIIDESGMPKERFSAEFPKEGPSILRIQQVVRGDSAAYFCASSPRAGVGYTFGSGTRLTVV.

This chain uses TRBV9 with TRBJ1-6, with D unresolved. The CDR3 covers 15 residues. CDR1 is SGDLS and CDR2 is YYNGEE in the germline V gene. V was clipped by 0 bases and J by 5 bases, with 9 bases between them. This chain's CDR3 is CASSVEGSDNSPLHF. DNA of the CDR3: TGTGCCAGCAGCGTAGAAGGGTCCGATAATTCACCCCTCCACTTT.

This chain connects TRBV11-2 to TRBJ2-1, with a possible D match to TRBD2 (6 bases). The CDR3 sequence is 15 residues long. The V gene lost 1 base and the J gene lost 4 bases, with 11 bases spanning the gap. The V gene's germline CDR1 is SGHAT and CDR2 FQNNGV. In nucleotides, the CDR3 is TGTGCCAGCAGCTTAGGGACTACCAAGTACAATGAGCAGTTCTTC. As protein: CASSLGTTKYNEQFF. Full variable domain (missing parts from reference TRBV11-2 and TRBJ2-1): EAGVAQSPRYKIIEKRQSVAFWCNPISGHATLYWYQQILGQGPKLLIQFQNNGVVDDSQLPKDRFSAERLKGVDSTLKIQPAKLEDSAVYLCASSLGTTKYNEQFFGPGTRLTVL.

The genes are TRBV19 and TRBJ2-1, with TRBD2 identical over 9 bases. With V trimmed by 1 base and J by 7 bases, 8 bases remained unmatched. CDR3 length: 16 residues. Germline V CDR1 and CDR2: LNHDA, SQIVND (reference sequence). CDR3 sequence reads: CASSIGGSGGRNEQFF. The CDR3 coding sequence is TGTGCCAGTAGTATAGGGGGTAGCGGGGGACGGAATGAGCAGTTCTTC.

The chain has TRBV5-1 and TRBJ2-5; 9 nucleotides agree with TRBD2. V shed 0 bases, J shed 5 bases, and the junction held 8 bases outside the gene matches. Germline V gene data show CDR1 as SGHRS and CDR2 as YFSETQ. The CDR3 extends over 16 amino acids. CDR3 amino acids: CASSLGVAGDIETQYF. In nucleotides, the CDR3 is TGCGCCAGCAGCTTGGGTGTAGCGGGGGATATTGAGACCCAGTACTTC. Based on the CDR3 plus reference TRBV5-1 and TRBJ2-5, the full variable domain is KAGVTQTPRYLIKTRGQQVTLSCSPISGHRSVSWYQQTPGQGLQFLFEYFSETQRNKGNFPGRFSGRQFSNSRSEMNVSTLELGDSALYLCASSLGVAGDIETQYFGPGTRLLVL.